The clone carrying this T cell receptor (beta chain) was seen once. This specimen comes from a study of shared clonotypes between healthy human individuals. Assay used: immunoSEQ multiplex PCR; TCRdb lists only in-frame clones, some missing. The sample has some 700,000 clones, about 90% seen once. The donors were all Caucasian adults (living in Nashville, Tennessee). The CD8 memory fraction combined CD45RO+ cells with TemRA cells (CCR7-negative CD45RA+). Trimming took off 0 bases at V and 3 bases at J, with 15 bases between the two ends. CDR1 MNHNY and CDR2 SVGAGI come from the germline V gene (reference sequence). The CDR3 length is 16 residues.

This receptor was obtained from a man between 18 and 35 years old in good health. Some clones in this sample may be carry-over from other donors' samples. The rearrangement uses TRBV6-6 and TRBJ2-7, with D perhaps TRBD2 (6 bases). The specimen was memory CD8+ T cells from PBMCs. Regarding subset: CD45RO+ cells pooled with CCR7-negative TemRA cells. The CDR3, as DNA: TGTGCCAGCAGTTACTCGGCTACGGGGGTAGGCTACGAGCAGTACTTC. Its translation is CASSYSATGVGYEQYF.